The 16 T cell receptor beta chains below come from one sample, sequenced in a study of technical replicates of blood from a handful of donors. Profiling relied on immunoSEQ multiplex PCR, and the TCRdb table lists in-frame clones only, not all of them. This sample carries roughly 82,000 clones, 80% to 95% of them seen once, and the ten largest clones take approximately 0.3%. Sequenced sample: T cells isolated from PBMCs. These receptors all stem from a human donor in good health.

This clone appeared a single time. V and J are TRBV27 and TRBJ2-7; TRBD1 matches 11 bases. This CDR3 is built from 15 residues. Germline V gene lookup returns CDR1 MNHEY and CDR2 SMNVEV (reference sequence). Trimming took 1 base from V and 2 from J; bases not matched to a gene: 1. Written as DNA, the CDR3 is TGTGCCAGCAGTTTATTGGGACAGGGGGCCTACGAGCAGTACTTC. It codes for CASSLLGQGAYEQYF.

The chain recombines TRBV4-2 with TRBJ1-4; the D gene is possibly TRBD1 (6 bases). The CDR3 spans 14 residues. Germline V gene data show CDR1 as LGHNA and CDR2 as YNFKEQ. Trimming removed 1 base at V and 8 bases at J, with 11 bases between. This CDR3 reads CASSQGGGREKLFF. The CDR3 DNA reads TGTGCCAGCAGCCAAGGCGGGGGGCGCGAAAAACTGTTTTTT.

The J gene is TRBJ2-7, the V gene TRBV19; 7 nucleotides agree with TRBD2. Looked up from germline, CDR1 is LNHDA and CDR2 is SQIVND (reference sequence). This CDR3 is 15 amino acids long. V lost 4 bases to trimming and J lost 4 bases; unmatched junction nucleotides: 10. The CDR3 sequence: CASSTGSGAPYEQYF. In nucleotides, the CDR3 is TGTGCCAGTAGTACGGGGAGCGGGGCACCATACGAGCAGTACTTC.

This rearrangement joins TRBV28 to TRBJ2-1, with TRBD2 identical over 11 bases. Germline assignment: CDR1 MDHEN and CDR2 SYDVKM. The CDR3 loop spans 22 amino acids. The ends lost 1 base at V and 6 bases at J; junction bases unmatched: 23. CDR3 DNA sequence: TGTGCCAGCAGTTTATCCCTCTCGGAGGCTAGCGGGAGGTCCTCAAAGAGCAATGAGCAGTTCTTC. Protein sequence: CASSLSLSEASGRSSKSNEQFF.

The chain combines TRBV4-1 with TRBJ2-6; D uncertain. The CDR3 extends over 15 amino acids. The germline V gene encodes CDR1 MGHRA and CDR2 YSYEKL. Trimming pared 5 bases from V and 0 bases from J, leaving 8 bases between. The CDR3 region has the DNA TGCGCCAGCAGCTTCCGCAGCTCTGGGGCCAACGTCCTGACTTTC. Its protein is CASSFRSSGANVLTF.

The chain links TRBV28 to TRBJ2-5; 8 nucleotides match TRBD1. Germline assignment: CDR1 MDHEN and CDR2 SYDVKM. Trimming at V came to 2 bases and at J to 6 bases, leaving 5 bases not matched to a gene. This CDR3 has 14 residues. The CDR3 sequence: CASSLAGGRKTQYF. In DNA, the CDR3 is TGTGCCAGCAGTTTAGCAGGGGGCCGGAAGACCCAGTACTTC.

This sequence joins TRBV27 and TRBJ2-7, with 8 bases that match TRBD2. Losses at the gene ends were 0 bases for V and 0 bases for J; bases not matched to a gene: 13. CDR3 length: 19 amino acids. From germline, CDR1 is MNHEY and CDR2 SMNVEV (reference sequence). The CDR3 sequence: CASSLSGGTRLTHSYEQYF. DNA of the CDR3: TGTGCCAGCAGTTTATCAGGTGGGACTAGGCTTACTCACTCCTACGAGCAGTACTTC.

This sequence joins TRBV30 and TRBJ1-2; possibly TRBD1 for D (5 bases). Germline CDR1 GTSNPN, CDR2 SVGIG (reference sequence). The germline V and J ends were trimmed by 5 bases and 8 bases, with 12 bases remaining between them. The CDR3 has 11 residues. CDR3 loop: CAWGAHKGYTF. The CDR3 bases are TGTGCCTGGGGGGCTCATAAGGGCTACACCTTC.

The chain is built from TRBV10-1 and TRBJ2-2, with TRBD2 matching 14 bases. The J segment lost 3 bases and the V segment lost 6 bases, leaving 15 bases of the junction unmatched. CDR1 is WNHNN and CDR2 is SYGVQD in the germline V gene (reference sequence). This CDR3 is built from 20 residues. The CDR3 bases are TGCGCCAGCAGCTCTTCTCCGGGACTAGCGGGAGTTCAGGACACCGGGGAGCTGTTTTTT. Translation gives CASSSSPGLAGVQDTGELFF.

This sequence joins TRBV10-1 and TRBJ2-1, with a weak D call TRBD1 (6 bases). Trimming took 0 bases from V and 0 from J, leaving 9 bases between them. The CDR3 extends over 16 amino acids. Per the germline V gene, CDR1 is WNHNN and CDR2 is SYGVQD (reference sequence). For the CDR3, the DNA is TGCGCCAGCAGTGAGTCCTTGGACAGCTCCTACAATGAGCAGTTCTTC. The encoded protein is CASSESLDSSYNEQFF.

This sequence joins TRBV21-1 and TRBJ2-3; the table assigns TRBD1, which was not confirmed against the DNA. TRBV21-1 is a recognized pseudogene. The length of the CDR3 is 16 residues. CDR3 sequence (DNA): TGTGCCAGCAGCAAGGGGACAGGTTTAATACCAGATACGCAGTATTTT. It codes for CASSKGTGLIPDTQYF.

CDR3 in amino acids: CASSENSRSQHF. The CDR3 DNA follows: TGTGCCAGCAGTGAGAATTCGCGGTCCCAGCATTTT. The chain carries TRBV6-1 and TRBJ1-5; D call uncertain. The CDR3 length is 12 residues. V lost 3 bases and J lost 11, with 11 bases in between. The germline V gene has CDR1 MNHNS and CDR2 SASEGT.

This sequence joins TRBV25-1 and TRBJ2-3; maybe TRBD2 (6 bases). V was trimmed by 1 base and J by 0 bases, leaving 8 bases between them. The CDR3 is 15 amino acids. Germline V gene lookup returns CDR1 MGHDK and CDR2 SYGVNS. CDR3 DNA sequence: TGTGCCAGCAGTGAATCGGGACTTAGCACAGATACGCAGTATTTT. Its translation: CASSESGLSTDTQYF.

This clone has just one count. The V gene is TRBV5-8, the J gene TRBJ1-1; unclear D gene. This CDR3 has 14 residues. Trimming took 2 bases from V and 3 from J, leaving 11 bases between them. Germline lookup yields CDR1 SGHTS and CDR2 YDEGEE. CDR3 sequence reads: CASSFSLFYTEAFF. Written as DNA, the CDR3 is TGTGCCAGCAGCTTCTCCCTATTCTACACTGAAGCTTTCTTT.

The CDR3 sequence: CASKISSGGSYEQYF. The CDR3 coding sequence is TGTGCCAGTAAAATCTCGAGCGGGGGCTCCTACGAGCAGTACTTC. The rearrangement joins TRBV19 to TRBJ2-7, with 8 nucleotides matching TRBD2. The V and J ends lost 7 bases and 0 bases, in that order; junction bases with no gene match: 8. The germline CDR1 and CDR2 sequences are LNHDA and SQIVND (reference sequence). The CDR3 length is 15 residues. The variable domain in full, completed from reference TRBV19 and TRBJ2-7, reads DGGITQSPKYLFRKEGQNVTLSCEQNLNHDAMYWYRQDPGQGLRLIYYSQIVNDFQKGDIAEGYSVSREKKESFPLTVTSAQKNPTAFYLCASKISSGGSYEQYFGPGTRLTVT.

In this sample, this clone turned up once. The V and J genes are TRBV15 and TRBJ2-1; 7 bases map to TRBD2. CDR3 size: 14 residues. V gave up 5 bases and J gave up 12 bases; unmatched junction bases: 13. Germline V gene data show CDR1 as LNHNV and CDR2 as YYDKDF (reference sequence). Written as DNA, the CDR3 is TGTGCCACCAGCCCTGGTGGGGGGGTTTTTGGGCAGTTCTTC. Translation: CATSPGGGVFGQFF.